Listed here are 20 T cell receptor beta chains from one sample, sequenced in a study of sequential checkpoint blockade in melanoma. Generated by immunoSEQ multiplex PCR, the TCRdb table keeps only in-frame clones and is missing some. This table has roughly 20,000 clones, around 25% appearing once. Treatment: randomized to nivolumab then ipilimumab (arm A) or the reverse (arm B). Source: tumor tissue (inferred from file names), taken from a patient given nivolumab and ipilimumab in sequence. Receptor source: a human donor with melanoma.

This chain links TRBV30 with TRBJ2-3; 11 bases line up with TRBD1. Germline values: CDR1 GTSNPN, CDR2 SVGIG (reference sequence). V trimming: 2 bases; J trimming: 5 bases; junction bases outside the gene matches: 3. This CDR3 is 14 amino acids long. CDR3 sequence: CAWSPGQGGDTQYF. CDR3 DNA sequence: TGTGCCTGGAGTCCGGGACAGGGGGGAGATACGCAGTATTTT.

This chain connects TRBV18 to TRBJ1-5, with no clear D. V dropped 2 bases and J dropped 5 bases, with 7 bases sitting between them. Germline values: CDR1 KGHSH, CDR2 LQKENI. The CDR3 has 13 residues. CDR3 amino acids: CASSPYTDQPQHF. In DNA form, the CDR3 reads TGTGCCAGCTCACCATACACCGATCAGCCCCAGCATTTT.

This sequence joins TRBV19 and TRBJ1-5; 7 bases are shared with TRBD1. V shed 4 bases and J 0 bases; nucleotides not matched to a gene: 6. The CDR3 totals 16 residues. Germline values: CDR1 LNHDA, CDR2 SQIVND (reference sequence). CDR3 sequence reads: CASSTSGGISNQPQHF. CDR3 sequence (DNA): TGTGCCAGTAGTACCTCAGGGGGGATTAGCAATCAGCCCCAGCATTTT.

In this sample, this clone turned up many times. V usage is TRBV11-3 and J usage is TRBJ2-5; 7 bases are a match to TRBD1. CDR1 is SGHNT, CDR2 YENEEA, per germline. The CDR3 is made up of 16 amino acids. V lost 5 bases and J lost 2; bases outside the gene matches: 11. The CDR3 loop is CASSRTTGLSQETQYF. The CDR3, as DNA: TGTGCCAGCAGCCGAACGACAGGGCTGTCACAAGAGACCCAGTACTTC.

The chain joins TRBV23-1 to TRBJ2-2, with unresolved D. TRBV23-1 is an ORF, and what it does is uncertain. The length of the CDR3 is 13 residues. V shed 6 bases and J shed 5 bases, with 10 bases lying between them. The CDR3 sequence is CASSLAGTGELFF. The DNA of the CDR3 is TGCGCCAGCAGCTTAGCCGGGACCGGGGAGCTGTTTTTT.

This clone was counted a few times. The chain carries TRBV11-3 and TRBJ2-7, with 8 bases identical to TRBD2. Looked up from germline, CDR1 is SGHNT and CDR2 is YENEEA. V trimming: 1 base; J trimming: 6 bases; junction bases outside the gene matches: 14. This CDR3 has 17 amino acids. This chain's CDR3 is CASSLVPRGGPLTEQYF. In nucleotides, the CDR3 is TGTGCCAGCAGCTTAGTCCCCCGCGGGGGGCCTCTCACCGAGCAGTACTTC.

The V gene is TRBV29-1, the J gene TRBJ2-7; perhaps D is TRBD1 or TRBD2 (6 bases each). Germline values: CDR1 SQVTM, CDR2 ANQGSEA. The germline V and J ends were trimmed by 6 bases and 0 bases, with 18 bases remaining between them. This CDR3 spans 15 amino acids. CDR3 DNA sequence: TGCAGCGTGTCGCCCGAGGGGGGCATCTCCTACGAGCAGTACTTC. Translation: CSVSPEGGISYEQYF.

The genes are TRBV29-1 and TRBJ1-1; D remains ambiguous. Germline CDR1 SQVTM, CDR2 ANQGSEA. There are 13 residues in the CDR3. V was shortened by 2 bases and J by 6 bases, with 13 bases between the two germline ends. The CDR3 DNA reads TGCAGCGTTGAAAAGGGTATTTTTTCTGAAGCTTTCTTT. This translates into CSVEKGIFSEAFF.

V usage is TRBV5-1 and J usage is TRBJ1-4; 8 bases line up with TRBD1. From germline, CDR1 is SGHRS and CDR2 YFSETQ. The CDR3 contains 14 residues. Losses at the gene ends were 4 bases for V and 8 bases for J; bases not matched to a gene: 7. CDR3: CASSPGQGNEKLFF. CDR3 nucleotide sequence: TGCGCCAGCAGCCCTGGACAGGGAAACGAAAAACTGTTTTTT.

This clone was observed a few times. The genes are TRBV4-1 and TRBJ2-3; 7 bases fit TRBD1. V lost 3 bases to trimming and J lost 2 bases; unmatched junction nucleotides: 11. The CDR3 is made up of 17 amino acids. Per germline, CDR1 MGHRA and CDR2 YSYEKL. The CDR3 sequence is CASSHPGTEWYTDTQYF. The CDR3 DNA reads TGCGCCAGCAGCCACCCCGGGACAGAATGGTACACAGATACGCAGTATTTT.

V usage is TRBV11-3 and J usage is TRBJ2-5; 16 nucleotides line up with TRBD2. Germline-derived CDR1 and CDR2 are SGHNT and YENEEA. CDR3 length: 18 residues. With 5 bases clipped from V and 0 bases from J, the junction kept 6 bases outside the gene matches. CDR3 coding DNA: TGTGCCAGCAGCCCGGGACTAGCGGGAGGGTATTACCAAGAGACCCAGTACTTC. Encoded protein: CASSPGLAGGYYQETQYF.

This clone occurred a few times. The chain links TRBV28 to TRBJ2-5; weak D call: TRBD1 (6 bases). The CDR3 covers 21 residues. V lost 3 bases and J lost 1, with 30 bases in between. The germline V gene has CDR1 MDHEN and CDR2 SYDVKM. The CDR3 sequence: CASSFAWSGAALETGQETQYF. CDR3 coding DNA: TGTGCCAGCAGTTTTGCTTGGAGTGGGGCCGCCCTTGAGACAGGCCAAGAGACCCAGTACTTC.

The rearrangement joins TRBV11-3 to TRBJ2-1; D possibly corresponds to TRBD2 (6 bases). Germline assignment: CDR1 SGHNT and CDR2 YENEEA. V was cut by 0 bases and J by 5 bases, with 14 bases left in between. This CDR3 spans 16 amino acids. CDR3 protein: CASSLDGAGLHNEQFF. The DNA of the CDR3 is TGTGCCAGCAGCTTAGATGGAGCGGGCCTACACAATGAGCAGTTCTTC.

The V call is TRBV18, the J call TRBJ2-3; 8 bases agree with TRBD2. V shed 1 base and J 2 bases; nucleotides not matched to a gene: 11. This CDR3 has 18 residues. CDR1 and CDR2 (germline): KGHSH, LQKENI. In DNA, the CDR3 is TGTGCCAGCTCACCACTTTTGGGGAAAGCGGGAGACACAGATACGCAGTATTTT. This encodes CASSPLLGKAGDTDTQYF.

This clone has more than one count but fewer than ten. The J gene is TRBJ2-2, the V gene TRBV6-8, with D tentatively TRBD1 (6 bases). CDR1 and CDR2 from the germline V gene are MNHGY and SAAAGT. The CDR3 is 15 amino acids. V lost 4 bases, J lost 6 bases, and 15 bases lay in between. DNA for the CDR3: TGTGCCAGCAGTTTCCTGCGGACAGCCTCCGGGGAGCTGTTTTTT. This sequence encodes CASSFLRTASGELFF.

The gene calls are TRBV28 and TRBJ1-1; D not resolved. The length of the CDR3 is 15 residues. Trimming cost V 1 base and J 4 bases, with 13 bases left between them. CDR1 and CDR2 (germline): MDHEN, SYDVKM. The CDR3 nucleotides are TGTGCCAGCAGTTTATTTGAGGGAGCGGGCACTGAAGCTTTCTTT. Residues: CASSLFEGAGTEAFF. The full variable domain, with the rest looked up from reference TRBV28 and TRBJ1-1, is DVKVTQSSRYLVKRTGEKVFLECVQDMDHENMFWYRQDPGLGLRLIYFSYDVKMKEKGDIPEGYSVSREKKERFSLILESASTNQTSMYLCASSLFEGAGTEAFFGQGTRLTVV.

The CDR3 here is CATSSGQTDYEQYF. The CDR3 DNA reads as TGTGCCACCTCATCGGGGCAGACAGACTACGAGCAGTACTTC. V and J are TRBV12-5 and TRBJ2-7; either TRBD1 or TRBD2 may fit D (5 bases each). This CDR3 contains 14 residues. Per germline, CDR1 LGHNT and CDR2 FRNRAP. The variable domain in full, completed from reference TRBV12-5 and TRBJ2-7, reads DARVTQTPRHKVTEMGQEVTMRCQPILGHNTVFWYRQTMMQGLELLAYFRNRAPLDDSGMPKDRFSAEMPDATLATLKIQPSEPRDSAVYFCATSSGQTDYEQYFGPGTRLTVT.

Many counts were recorded for this clone. The chain combines TRBV11-3 with TRBJ2-2; 7 positions agree with TRBD1. There are 15 residues in the CDR3. Losses at the gene ends were 5 bases for V and 1 base for J; bases not matched to a gene: 4. Germline-derived CDR1 and CDR2 are SGHNT and YENEEA. This CDR3 reads CASSPGQQNTGELFF. CDR3 in DNA: TGTGCCAGCAGCCCGGGACAGCAGAACACCGGGGAGCTGTTTTTT.

This clone has just one count. The J gene is TRBJ1-5, the V gene TRBV19, with D perhaps matching TRBD1 (6 bases). The CDR3 is made up of 13 amino acids. V shed 5 bases and J shed 8 bases, with 13 bases lying between them. Germline assignment: CDR1 LNHDA and CDR2 SQIVND (reference sequence). DNA of the CDR3: TGTGCCAGTAGTTCCCGGGGGGCAAAGCCCCAGCATTTT. This encodes CASSSRGAKPQHF.

This sequence joins TRBV18 and TRBJ1-5; D perhaps matches TRBD1 (5 bases). The germline CDR1 and CDR2 sequences are KGHSH and LQKENI. Trimming shortened V by 0 bases and J by 5 bases, and 8 bases separated the two germline ends. The CDR3 runs 14 residues. DNA of the CDR3: TGTGCCAGCTCACCACCGAGCAGGGATCAGCCCCAGCATTTT. It yields the protein CASSPPSRDQPQHF.